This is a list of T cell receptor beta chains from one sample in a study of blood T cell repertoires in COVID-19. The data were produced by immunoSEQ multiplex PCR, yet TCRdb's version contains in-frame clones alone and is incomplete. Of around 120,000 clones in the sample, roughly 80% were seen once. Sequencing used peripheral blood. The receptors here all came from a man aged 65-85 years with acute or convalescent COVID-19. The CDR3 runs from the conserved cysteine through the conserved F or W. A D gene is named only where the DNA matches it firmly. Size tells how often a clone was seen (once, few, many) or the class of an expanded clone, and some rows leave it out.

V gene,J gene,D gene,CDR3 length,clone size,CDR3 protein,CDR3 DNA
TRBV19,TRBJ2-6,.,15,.,CASSHAGYGANVLTF,TGTGCCAGTAGCCACGCAGGGTATGGGGCCAACGTCCTGACTTTC
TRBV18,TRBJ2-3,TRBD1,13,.,CASLGQGTDTQYF,TGTGCCAGCCTCGGACAGGGCACAGATACGCAGTATTTT
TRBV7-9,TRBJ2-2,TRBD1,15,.,CASSLRTGSTGELFF,TGTGCCAGCAGCTTACGGACAGGGTCGACCGGGGAGCTGTTTTTT
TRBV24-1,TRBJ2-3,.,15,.,CAPVRKKSSPDTQYF,TGTGCCCCGGTTCGGAAGAAGAGTAGCCCAGATACGCAGTATTTT
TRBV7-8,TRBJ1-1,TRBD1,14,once,CASSPGQGATEAFF,TGTGCCAGCAGCCCAGGACAGGGGGCCACTGAAGCTTTCTTT
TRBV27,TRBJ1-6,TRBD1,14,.,CASSFPGGGSPLHF,TGTGCCAGCAGTTTTCCAGGGGGTGGATCACCCCTCCACTTT
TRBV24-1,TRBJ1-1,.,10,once,CARQLTEAFF,TGTGCCAGACAATTGACTGAAGCTTTCTTT
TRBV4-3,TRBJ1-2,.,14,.,CASSQGRNGYGYTF,TGCGCCAGCAGCCAAGGGAGGAACGGCTATGGCTACACCTTC
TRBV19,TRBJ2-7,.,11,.,CASPRGYEQYF,TGTGCCAGTCCCCGGGGCTACGAGCAGTACTTC
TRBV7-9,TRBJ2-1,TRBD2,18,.,CASSPPGLAGDHYNEQFF,TGTGCCAGCAGCCCCCCGGGACTAGCGGGAGACCATTACAATGAGCAGTTCTTC
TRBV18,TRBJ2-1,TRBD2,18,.,CASSPPISGASSYNEQFF,TGTGCCAGCTCACCACCCATTAGCGGGGCCAGCTCCTACAATGAGCAGTTCTTC
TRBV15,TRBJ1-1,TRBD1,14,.,CATSRGDSNTEAFF,TGTGCCACCAGCAGAGGGGACAGCAACACTGAAGCTTTCTTT
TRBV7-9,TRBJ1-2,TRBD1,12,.,CASSPGGNGYTF,TGTGCCAGCAGCCCAGGGGGAAATGGCTACACCTTC
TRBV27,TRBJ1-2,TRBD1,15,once,CASSPSTGANYGYTF,TGTGCCAGCAGTCCGTCGACAGGGGCCAACTATGGCTACACCTTC
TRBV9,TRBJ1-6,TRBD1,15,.,CASSGTGGLVSPLHF,TGTGCCAGCAGCGGGACAGGGGGCTTAGTGTCACCCCTCCACTTT
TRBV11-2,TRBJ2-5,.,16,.,CASSSGGSGEQETQYF,TGTGCCAGCAGCTCTGGTGGTAGCGGTGAACAAGAGACCCAGTACTTC
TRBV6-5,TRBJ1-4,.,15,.,CASSYSGSTNEKLFF,TGTGCCAGCAGTTATTCGGGTTCGACTAATGAAAAACTGTTTTTT
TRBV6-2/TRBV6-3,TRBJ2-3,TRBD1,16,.,CASSYSTGTGADTQYF,TGTGCCAGCAGTTACTCGACCGGGACAGGGGCAGATACGCAGTATTTT
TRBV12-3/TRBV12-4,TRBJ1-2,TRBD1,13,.,CASSFAGGGGYTF,TGTGCCAGCAGTTTCGCAGGGGGCGGGGGCTACACCTTC
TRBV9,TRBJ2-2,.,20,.,CASSVLGLEGSEGRNGELFF,TGTGCCAGCAGCGTTCTGGGCTTGGAGGGGTCGGAGGGCCGAAACGGGGAGCTGTTTTTT
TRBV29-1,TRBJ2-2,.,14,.,CSVIVGGLAGELFF,TGCAGCGTTATTGTAGGGGGATTGGCCGGGGAGCTGTTTTTT
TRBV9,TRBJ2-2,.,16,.,CASSPRTGRDTGELFF,TGTGCCAGCAGCCCCCGGACAGGGAGGGACACCGGGGAGCTGTTTTTT
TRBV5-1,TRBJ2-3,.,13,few,CASGEASTDTQYF,TGCGCCAGCGGAGAGGCCAGCACAGATACGCAGTATTTT
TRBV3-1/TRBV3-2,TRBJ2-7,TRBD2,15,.,CASSQVWGGAYEQYF,TGTGCCAGCAGCCAAGTGTGGGGGGGAGCCTACGAGCAGTACTTC
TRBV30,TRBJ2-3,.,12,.,CAWTSVEDTQYF,TGTGCCTGGACTAGCGTGGAAGATACGCAGTATTTT
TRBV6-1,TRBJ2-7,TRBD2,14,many,CASSDRDYHPEEYF,TGTGCCAGCAGTGATCGGGACTACCACCCAGAAGAGTACTTC
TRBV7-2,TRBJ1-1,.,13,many,CASSLDWSAEAFF,TGTGCCAGCAGCTTAGACTGGTCGGCTGAAGCTTTCTTT
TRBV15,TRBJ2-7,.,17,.,CATSRSFRQAYSYEQYF,TGTGCCACCAGCAGATCATTTCGACAGGCGTACTCCTACGAGCAGTACTTC
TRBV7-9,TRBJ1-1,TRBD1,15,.,CASSLRSGGLTEAFF,TGTGCCAGCAGCTTGCGGTCAGGGGGTTTGACTGAAGCTTTCTTT
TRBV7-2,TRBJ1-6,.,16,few,CASSLSRGLLGSPLHF,TGTGCCAGCAGCTTAAGTAGGGGCCTACTTGGTTCACCCCTCCACTTT
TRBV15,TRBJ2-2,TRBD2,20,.,CATSRLPTSGTTSNTGELFF,TGTGCCACCAGCAGACTTCCGACTAGCGGGACAACCTCGAACACCGGGGAGCTGTTTTTT
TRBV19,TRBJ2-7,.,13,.,CASTHRDSYEQYF,TGTGCCAGTACCCACCGGGACTCCTACGAGCAGTACTTC
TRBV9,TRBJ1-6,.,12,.,CASSLASSPLHF,TGTGCCAGCAGCCTAGCTTCCTCACCCCTCCACTTT
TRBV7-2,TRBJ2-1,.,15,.,CASSLKQSGYNEQFF,TGTGCCAGCAGCTTAAAGCAATCAGGTTACAATGAGCAGTTCTTC
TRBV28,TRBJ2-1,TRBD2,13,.,CASTTSGRGEQFF,TGTGCCAGCACTACCAGCGGGAGGGGTGAGCAGTTCTTC
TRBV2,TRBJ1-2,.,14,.,CASSKNGPNYGYTF,TGTGCCAGCAGTAAAAATGGGCCAAACTATGGCTACACCTTC
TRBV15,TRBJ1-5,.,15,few,CATRAGVMGNQPQHF,TGTGCCACCAGGGCGGGGGTGATGGGCAATCAGCCCCAGCATTTT
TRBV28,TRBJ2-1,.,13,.,CASSLNTNNEQFF,TGTGCCAGCAGTTTAAACACCAATAATGAGCAGTTCTTC